The rows below give T cell receptor beta chains drawn from one sample of a study of T cell repertoires in cytomegalovirus infection. MiXCR, run by TCRdb on the reads, gives a single entry per CDR3 protein. In the table there are 200,000 to 300,000 distinct CDR3 sequences, roughly 9% of which are singletons. Sequencing used PBMCs. These receptors all come from a human donor in good health (CMV status not recorded). Some clones in this sample may be carry-over from other donors' samples. Both conserved end residues are part of each CDR3. D genes are given only for firm matches. Clone size appears in some rows only: once, few, many, or a class for an expanded clone.

D: NA
J: TRBJ2-1
V: TRBV7-8
size: many
CDR3: CASSFKEGYNEQFF
DNA: TGTGCCAGCAGCTTTAAAGAGGGTTACAATGAGCAGTTCTTC

D: NA
J: TRBJ2-7
V: TRBV12-3/TRBV12-4
size: NA
CDR3: CASSFQDRGFYEQYF
DNA: TGTGCCAGCAGTTTCCAGGACAGAGGGTTTTACGAGCAGTACTTC

D: NA
J: TRBJ2-5
V: TRBV11-2
size: few
CDR3: CASTLTGTRQETQYF
DNA: TGTGCCAGCACCTTAACCGGGACAAGACAAGAGACCCAGTACTTC

D: NA
J: TRBJ2-1
V: TRBV5-6
size: once
CDR3: CASSLQPGPHNEQFF
DNA: TGTGCCAGCAGCTTACAGCCGGGACCTCACAATGAGCAGTTCTTC

D: NA
J: TRBJ2-1
V: TRBV9
size: many
CDR3: CASSDTGHLYNEQFF
DNA: TGTGCCAGCAGCGATACGGGACATTTATACAATGAGCAGTTCTTC

D: NA
J: TRBJ1-5
V: TRBV2
size: many
CDR3: CASSDPVGFNNQPQHF
DNA: TGTGCCAGCAGTGATCCCGTCGGTTTTAACAATCAGCCCCAGCATTTT

D: TRBD2
J: TRBJ2-4
V: TRBV19
size: few
CDR3: CASRSVLAEQYF
DNA: TGTGCCAGTAGGTCCGTTCTAGCGGAACAGTACTTC

D: NA
J: TRBJ1-5
V: TRBV20-1
size: NA
CDR3: CSAETPTGFSNQPQHF
DNA: TGCAGTGCTGAAACACCGACAGGCTTTAGCAATCAGCCCCAGCATTTT

D: NA
J: TRBJ1-6
V: TRBV7-2
size: many
CDR3: CASSRGGVQNSPLHF
DNA: TGTGCCAGCAGCCGGGGGGGAGTACAAAATTCACCCCTCCACTTT

D: TRBD1
J: TRBJ1-1
V: TRBV12-3/TRBV12-4
size: many
CDR3: CASSGTGTVNTEAFF
DNA: TGTGCCAGCAGCGGTACCGGGACAGTGAACACTGAAGCTTTCTTT

D: NA
J: TRBJ1-1
V: TRBV29-1
size: NA
CDR3: CSVEGDTEAFF
DNA: TGCAGCGTTGAAGGGGACACTGAAGCTTTCTTT

D: NA
J: TRBJ1-1
V: TRBV12-3/TRBV12-4
size: NA
CDR3: CASSVGVNTEAFF
DNA: TGTGCCAGCAGTGTAGGGGTGAACACTGAAGCTTTCTTT

D: NA
J: TRBJ2-1
V: TRBV3-1
size: many
CDR3: CASSRIQRSPYNEQFF
DNA: TGTGCCAGCAGCCGCATTCAGCGGTCTCCCTACAATGAGCAGTTCTTC

D: NA
J: TRBJ2-7
V: TRBV29-1
size: many
CDR3: CSVEETPGSEQYF
DNA: TGCAGCGTTGAAGAGACACCGGGCAGCGAGCAGTACTTC

D: TRBD1
J: TRBJ1-1
V: TRBV11-2
size: NA
CDR3: CASSTRDRGPNTEAFF
DNA: TGTGCCAGCAGCACCCGGGACAGGGGCCCCAACACTGAAGCTTTCTTT

D: TRBD1
J: TRBJ2-7
V: TRBV11-2
size: few
CDR3: CASSLLPPSTGGIEQYF
DNA: TGTGCCAGCAGCTTACTCCCGCCCTCCACAGGGGGAATCGAGCAGTACTTC

D: TRBD2
J: TRBJ2-3
V: TRBV12-3/TRBV12-4
size: many
CDR3: CASRFSGRPQAQYF
DNA: TGTGCCAGCAGGTTTAGCGGGAGACCGCAGGCGCAGTATTTT

D: TRBD1
J: TRBJ1-5
V: TRBV10-3
size: many
CDR3: CAISEQPRTGTNQPQHF
DNA: TGTGCCATCAGTGAGCAACCGAGGACAGGGACCAATCAGCCCCAGCATTTT

D: NA
J: TRBJ2-6
V: TRBV7-2
size: many
CDR3: CASSLQTGANVLTF
DNA: TGTGCCAGCAGCTTGCAGACCGGGGCCAACGTCCTGACTTTC

D: NA
J: TRBJ2-7
V: TRBV28
size: NA
CDR3: CASSSGGPYEQYF
DNA: TGTGCCAGCAGTTCGGGGGGCCCCTACGAGCAGTACTTC

D: NA
J: TRBJ2-7
V: TRBV7-2
size: many
CDR3: CASSSLFSLEQYF
DNA: TGTGCCAGCAGCTCCCTTTTCTCCCTCGAGCAGTACTTC

D: NA
J: TRBJ2-3
V: TRBV7-3
size: many
CDR3: CASSPGLWGGADTQYF
DNA: TGTGCCAGCAGCCCCGGGTTGTGGGGGGGCGCAGATACGCAGTATTTT

D: TRBD1
J: TRBJ1-5
V: TRBV19
size: many
CDR3: CASTNGRDSENSNQPQHF
DNA: TGTGCCAGTACCAATGGGCGGGACAGCGAGAATAGCAATCAGCCCCAGCATTTT

D: NA
J: TRBJ2-1
V: TRBV20-1
size: NA
CDR3: CSASFGTYNEQFF
DNA: TGCAGTGCTAGCTTTGGGACCTACAATGAGCAGTTCTTC

D: TRBD1
J: TRBJ1-4
V: TRBV28
size: many
CDR3: CASSLGTGATNEKLFF
DNA: TGTGCCAGCAGTCTGGGGACAGGAGCAACTAATGAAAAACTGTTTTTT

D: NA
J: TRBJ1-1
V: TRBV3-1
size: NA
CDR3: CASSHSGRDAPEGPFF
DNA: TGTGCCAGCAGCCATTCAGGGCGAGATGCGCCCGAGGGTCCTTTCTTT

D: TRBD2
J: TRBJ2-5
V: TRBV28
size: many
CDR3: CASRGRLAGGETQYF
DNA: TGTGCCAGCAGGGGCCGACTAGCGGGAGGGGAGACCCAGTACTTC

D: NA
J: TRBJ1-1
V: TRBV7-2
size: NA
CDR3: CASKKEGTEAFF
DNA: TGTGCCAGCAAAAAGGAAGGGACTGAAGCTTTCTTT

D: NA
J: TRBJ2-5
V: TRBV7-2
size: many
CDR3: CASGGGSTIQETQYF
DNA: TGTGCCAGCGGTGGGGGCAGCACGATTCAAGAGACCCAGTACTTC

D: NA
J: TRBJ1-1
V: TRBV9
size: many
CDR3: CASSVEGTPNTEAFF
DNA: TGTGCCAGCAGCGTAGAAGGCACGCCGAACACTGAAGCTTTCTTT

D: TRBD1
J: TRBJ1-2
V: TRBV7-2
size: many
CDR3: CASSPFRTGRGYGYTF
DNA: TGTGCCAGCAGCCCTTTTCGGACAGGGAGAGGCTATGGCTACACCTTC

D: NA
J: TRBJ1-2
V: TRBV11-2
size: many
CDR3: CASSRPQGQGCTF
DNA: TGTGCCAGCAGCCGACCACAGGGTCAGGGGTGCACCTTC

D: NA
J: TRBJ1-1
V: TRBV5-1
size: few
CDR3: CASSSGVVNTEAFF
DNA: TGCGCCAGCAGCTCAGGGGTTGTGAACACTGAAGCTTTCTTT

D: NA
J: TRBJ1-2
V: TRBV19
size: NA
CDR3: CASSIRIHATNYGYTF
DNA: TGTGCCAGTAGTATACGAATCCACGCTACTAACTATGGCTACACCTTC

D: NA
J: TRBJ2-6
V: TRBV19
size: NA
CDR3: CASSIIRASGANVLTF
DNA: TGTGCCAGTAGTATAATACGGGCCTCTGGGGCCAACGTCCTGACTTTC

D: NA
J: TRBJ1-2
V: TRBV7-2
size: few
CDR3: CASSGRPFYGYTF
DNA: TGTGCCAGCAGCGGGCGGCCGTTCTATGGCTACACCTTC

D: NA
J: TRBJ1-1
V: TRBV7-2
size: many
CDR3: CASSLYRGPQAEAFF
DNA: TGTGCCAGCAGCTTATATCGGGGGCCCCAGGCTGAAGCTTTCTTT

D: NA
J: TRBJ2-5
V: TRBV20-1
size: NA
CDR3: CNASQGPQETQYF
DNA: TGCAATGCTAGTCAGGGTCCCCAAGAGACCCAGTACTTC

D: NA
J: TRBJ1-1
V: TRBV2
size: many
CDR3: CASSERGRGFSPEAFF
DNA: TGTGCCAGCAGTGAAAGGGGTCGGGGTTTTAGCCCTGAAGCTTTCTTT

D: TRBD1
J: TRBJ2-1
V: TRBV2
size: NA
CDR3: CASSRGTGGSYNEQFF
DNA: TGTGCCAGCAGCCGGGGGACAGGGGGTTCCTACAATGAGCAGTTCTTC

D: NA
J: TRBJ1-1
V: TRBV28
size: many
CDR3: CASSFRGGGTEAFF
DNA: TGTGCCAGCAGTTTTCGGGGCGGGGGGACTGAAGCTTTCTTT

D: NA
J: TRBJ2-1
V: TRBV29-1
size: few
CDR3: CSVAPNSYNEQFF
DNA: TGCAGCGTTGCCCCGAACTCCTACAATGAGCAGTTCTTC

D: NA
J: TRBJ2-1
V: TRBV6-5
size: many
CDR3: CASSYNPGMSNEQFF
DNA: TGTGCCAGCAGTTACAACCCGGGTATGTCCAATGAGCAGTTCTTC

D: TRBD1
J: TRBJ1-2
V: TRBV7-2
size: NA
CDR3: CASSWTGGGYGYTF
DNA: TGTGCCAGCAGCTGGACAGGGGGAGGATATGGCTACACCTTC

D: TRBD2
J: TRBJ2-2
V: TRBV29-1
size: many
CDR3: CSVEVAGNTGELFF
DNA: TGCAGCGTTGAAGTAGCGGGGAACACCGGGGAGCTGTTTTTT

D: NA
J: TRBJ2-7
V: TRBV12-3/TRBV12-4
size: many
CDR3: CASSPRPGRVEQYF
DNA: TGTGCCAGCAGCCCCCGCCCGGGCAGGGTCGAGCAGTACTTC

D: NA
J: TRBJ1-4
V: TRBV7-2
size: many
CDR3: CASSPETPFATNEKLFF
DNA: TGTGCCAGCAGCCCTGAAACACCATTTGCAACTAATGAAAAACTGTTTTTT

D: NA
J: TRBJ1-1
V: TRBV7-2
size: many
CDR3: CASSPTVGAVNTEAFF
DNA: TGTGCCAGCAGCCCCACGGTGGGGGCGGTGAACACTGAAGCTTTCTTT

D: NA
J: TRBJ2-1
V: TRBV11-1
size: many
CDR3: CASTPRVPSYNEQFF
DNA: TGTGCCAGCACCCCCCGGGTCCCATCTTACAATGAGCAGTTCTTC

D: NA
J: TRBJ1-1
V: TRBV7-2
size: many
CDR3: CASRTGQWANTEAFF
DNA: TGTGCCAGCAGAACTGGACAGTGGGCGAACACTGAAGCTTTCTTT

D: NA
J: TRBJ2-1
V: TRBV5-1
size: NA
CDR3: CASSSGLPRSAEQFF
DNA: TGCGCCAGCAGCTCTGGACTACCGAGGTCGGCCGAGCAGTTCTTC

D: NA
J: TRBJ1-5
V: TRBV28
size: few
CDR3: CATRGDGSNQPQHF
DNA: TGTGCCACCAGGGGTGACGGTAGCAATCAGCCCCAGCATTTT

D: TRBD2
J: TRBJ2-1
V: TRBV5-1
size: once
CDR3: CASSLGLAGANEQFF
DNA: TGCGCCAGCAGCTTGGGACTAGCGGGAGCCAATGAGCAGTTCTTC

D: NA
J: TRBJ1-2
V: TRBV7-2
size: many
CDR3: CASSLEFTNYGYTF
DNA: TGTGCCAGCAGCTTGGAGTTTACTAACTATGGCTACACCTTC

D: NA
J: TRBJ2-7
V: TRBV23-1
size: NA
CDR3: CASSSTRGMEQYF
DNA: TGCGCCAGCAGTTCCACGCGCGGGATGGAGCAGTACTTC

D: NA
J: TRBJ2-3
V: TRBV20-1
size: NA
CDR3: CSAIGLTTDTQYF
DNA: TGCAGTGCTATCGGACTAACTACAGATACGCAGTATTTT

D: TRBD1
J: TRBJ1-1
V: TRBV9
size: NA
CDR3: CASSSDQGATEAFF
DNA: TGTGCCAGCAGCTCTGATCAGGGGGCCACTGAAGCTTTCTTT

D: TRBD1
J: TRBJ1-4
V: TRBV7-2
size: many
CDR3: CASSQDRAREKLFF
DNA: TGTGCCAGCAGCCAGGACAGGGCAAGGGAAAAACTGTTTTTT

D: TRBD2
J: TRBJ2-7
V: TRBV28
size: many
CDR3: CASKGQAGGPYEQYF
DNA: TGTGCCAGCAAGGGGCAGGCGGGGGGTCCCTACGAGCAGTACTTC